The source of this T cell receptor beta chain is a study of cytomegalovirus exposure and HLA in healthy donors. About the study: The roughly 120 validation repertoires, a later analysis reported, used the same platform as the roughly 660 repertoires from the first cohort. General study findings and limits: Some TCR beta chains (roughly 160 of them) were listed as cytomegalovirus-associated.

Concerning this clone itself: The antigen is undetermined.

Sequencing used immunoSEQ multiplex PCR; TCRdb keeps in-frame clones, though not all of them. The repertoire holds hundreds of thousands of clones, with approximately 84% as singletons. Per the germline V gene, CDR1 is SGHDT and CDR2 is YYEEEE. This CDR3 has 13 amino acids. The V end was cut by 3 bases, the J end by 0 bases, with 4 bases between. This TCR was recovered from a young man in good health and CMV-seropositive. The sample was PBMCs. The gene calls are TRBV5-6 and TRBJ2-4; D remains unclear. Written as DNA, the CDR3 is TGTGCCAGCAGCTACATAGCCAAAAACATTCAGTACTTC. It translates to CASSYIAKNIQYF. Using reference TRBV5-6 and TRBJ2-4 for the parts outside the CDR3, the full variable domain is DAGVTQSPTHLIKTRGQQVTLRCSPKSGHDTVSWYQQALGQGPQFIFQYYEEEERQRGNFPDRFSGHQFPNYSSELNVNALLLGDSALYLCASSYIAKNIQYFGAGTRLSVL.